The clone carrying this T cell receptor (beta chain) was seen a few times. This entry is derived from a study of cytomegalovirus exposure and HLA in healthy donors. Study context: In a previous analysis, nearly 120 million unique TCR beta sequences were found from roughly 200 million T cells.

PCR involved 60 Vbeta and 13 Jbeta primers. Here immunoSEQ multiplex PCR was the method, and the copy in TCRdb shows in-frame clones only, minus some. The sample yields roughly 100,000 clones, roughly 75% seen once. The V gene end was trimmed by 5 bases and the J gene end by 2 bases; junction bases not matched to a gene: 17. The CDR3 has 18 residues. CDR1 MDHEN and CDR2 SYDVKM come from the germline V gene. Sequenced sample: PBMCs. The chain carries TRBV28 and TRBJ2-7, with TRBD2 matching over 8 bases. The sequence was collected from a woman between 40 and 50 years old in good health and CMV-seronegative. The CDR3 protein is CASSLGPTNSGEPYEQYF. As DNA, the CDR3 is TGTGCCAGCAGTCTAGGACCCACGAATAGCGGGGAACCCTACGAGCAGTACTTC. The full variable domain, in which reference TRBV28 and TRBJ2-7 provide the parts outside the CDR3, is DVKVTQSSRYLVKRTGEKVFLECVQDMDHENMFWYRQDPGLGLRLIYFSYDVKMKEKGDIPEGYSVSREKKERFSLILESASTNQTSMYLCASSLGPTNSGEPYEQYFGPGTRLTVT.